This TCR beta chain stems from a study of blood T cell repertoires in COVID-19. For the study at large: From the United States, Italy and Spain came samples of acute and convalescent COVID-19. T cells, B-cell-depleted T cells, or PBMCs provided the cDNA or gDNA that served as material.

As processed by the authors: Reference gene primers were amplified, and this amplification served to estimate nucleated cell counts. Measured with immunoSEQ multiplex PCR; TCRdb has only the in-frame clones, and not every one. The V and J calls and clone size come from that table; D and trimming were worked out from the DNA. In the table there are about 400,000 clones, around nine tenths of which are singletons. The CDR3 contains 16 residues. V gave up 1 base and J gave up 1 base, with 12 bases separating them. Germline V gives CDR1 SEHNR, CDR2 FQNEAQ (reference sequence). This TCR came from an older woman with COVID-19, enrolled during active disease. The source material was peripheral blood. V is TRBV7-9 and J is TRBJ2-3, with D tentatively TRBD2 (5 bases). The CDR3 nucleotides are TGTGCCAGCAGCTTAGTGATTGGCGGGCGCACAGATACGCAGTATTTT. As protein: CASSLVIGGRTDTQYF.